Following are 14 T cell receptor beta chains from one sample sequenced in a study of blood T cell repertoires in COVID-19. Here immunoSEQ multiplex PCR was the method, and the copy in TCRdb shows in-frame clones only, minus some. The sample includes about 83,000 clones, about nine tenths of them seen just once. Sequencing was performed on peripheral blood. The receptors were sampled from a woman aged 45-65 years with active or convalescent COVID-19.

The V and J genes are TRBV27 and TRBJ1-2; 8 bases are shared with TRBD1. Germline V CDR1 and CDR2: MNHEY, SMNVEV (reference sequence). The CDR3 contains 13 residues. V shed 6 bases and J 6 bases; nucleotides not matched to a gene: 6. The CDR3 loop reads CASSGQGVDGYTF. DNA of the CDR3: TGTGCCAGCAGCGGACAGGGAGTTGATGGCTACACCTTC.

The V and J genes are TRBV3-1 (or the pseudogene TRBV3-2) and TRBJ1-5; 7 bases line up with TRBD1. This CDR3 is 14 amino acids long. Germline V gene data show CDR1 as LGHDT and CDR2 as YNNKEL (reference sequence). The V gene end was trimmed by 1 base and the J gene end by 5 bases; junction bases not matched to a gene: 2. CDR3 loop: CASSQGQGYQPQHF. The CDR3 nucleotides read TGTGCCAGCAGCCAAGGACAGGGTTATCAGCCCCAGCATTTT.

This clone occurred many times. The chain recombines TRBV2 with TRBJ1-6; 7 bases are shared with TRBD1. Losses at the gene ends were 6 bases for V and 3 bases for J; bases not matched to a gene: 5. This CDR3 region has 15 residues. The germline V gene encodes CDR1 SNHLY and CDR2 FYNNEI. CDR3 region: CASRTGTVYNSPLHF. The CDR3 DNA follows: TGTGCCAGCAGAACCGGGACAGTCTATAATTCACCCCTCCACTTT.

The rearrangement joins TRBV7-2 to TRBJ1-1, with 7 nucleotides matching TRBD1. The CDR3 has 14 residues. V was pared by 5 bases and J by 1 base, with 4 bases of the junction left unmatched. Germline lookup yields CDR1 SGHTA and CDR2 FQGNSA. DNA of the CDR3: TGTGCCAGCAGCAGACAGGGTGGGAACACTGAAGCTTTCTTT. This translates into CASSRQGGNTEAFF.

The chain employs TRBV4-3 and TRBJ1-6; no firm D call. CDR3 length: 15 residues. V lost 6 bases, J lost 5 bases, and 14 bases lay in between. Germline CDR1 and CDR2: LGHNA and YSLEER. CDR3 DNA sequence: TGCGCCAGCAGTGTATCCAGCGGCAATAATTCACCCCTCCACTTT. Translating gives CASSVSSGNNSPLHF.

The chain employs TRBV19 and TRBJ1-1; D is possibly TRBD1 (5 bases). The CDR3 consists of 13 residues. Per germline, CDR1 LNHDA and CDR2 SQIVND (reference sequence). Trimming removed 7 bases from V and 1 base from J, with 10 bases in between. As DNA, the CDR3 is TGTGCCAGTATGTGGGGGGAGAACACTGAAGCTTTCTTT. It specifies CASMWGENTEAFF.

This clone was counted once. The chain carries TRBV4-1 and TRBJ2-2; D possibly corresponds to TRBD2 (6 bases). The CDR3 loop spans 17 amino acids. Germline lookup yields CDR1 MGHRA and CDR2 YSYEKL. With 1 base removed from V and 3 bases from J, the gap between germline ends came to 15 bases. CDR3: CASSQGWGGLHTGELFF. The CDR3 DNA sequence: TGCGCCAGCAGCCAAGGTTGGGGAGGACTACACACCGGGGAGCTGTTTTTT.

This clone was recorded only once. The J gene is TRBJ1-2, the V gene TRBV30, with TRBD1 matching 7 bases. J gave up 7 bases and V 2 bases, and 4 bases lay outside the gene matches. CDR1 and CDR2 (germline): GTSNPN, SVGIG (reference sequence). This CDR3 has 12 residues. Here the CDR3 reads CAWSLDRAGYTF. The CDR3 DNA follows: TGTGCCTGGAGTCTCGACAGGGCTGGCTACACCTTC.

This sequence joins TRBV7-6 and TRBJ1-2; a possible D gene is TRBD1 (5 bases). Germline CDR1 and CDR2: SGHVS and FNYEAQ. V was pared by 0 bases and J by 4 bases, with 12 bases between. The CDR3 contains 15 residues. For the CDR3, the DNA is TGTGCCAGCAGCTTAGCCCCTGACAGCTTCTATGGCTACACCTTC. Its translation: CASSLAPDSFYGYTF.

This chain uses TRBV25-1 with TRBJ1-1; 8 bases are shared with TRBD1. The CDR3 runs to 13 residues. Germline CDR1 reads MGHDK; CDR2 reads SYGVNS. The V segment lost 4 bases and the J segment 10 bases; nucleotides outside the gene matches: 8. The CDR3 DNA reads as TGTGCCAGCAGTGTGACAGGGGCCGGGGGAGCTTTCTTT. Amino acid sequence: CASSVTGAGGAFF.

This clone has only one observation. The rearrangement uses TRBV29-1 and TRBJ2-6, with TRBD1 identical over 8 bases. After removal of 5 bases from V and 2 bases from J, the junction contained 8 bases not matched to a gene. In germline, CDR1 is SQVTM, CDR2 ANQGSEA. This CDR3 has 16 amino acids. CDR3 nucleotides: TGCAGCGTTTCGGCAGGGGGCTATACTGGGGCCAACGTCCTGACTTTC. Translating it yields CSVSAGGYTGANVLTF.

This clone was recorded only once. This sequence joins TRBV5-1 and TRBJ2-3; D ambiguous. Germline CDR1 SGHRS, CDR2 YFSETQ. The CDR3 consists of 18 residues. Trimming left V 0 bases short and J 0 bases short, with 17 bases between. Here the CDR3 DNA reads TGCGCCAGCAGCTTGGTTCCCTTCTTGGGCCTCAGCACAGATACGCAGTATTTT. As protein: CASSLVPFLGLSTDTQYF.

This chain links TRBV27 with TRBJ2-7; 11 bases are a match to TRBD2. Germline V gene data show CDR1 as MNHEY and CDR2 as SMNVEV (reference sequence). V was clipped by 5 bases and J by 4 bases; unmatched bases: 10. The CDR3 has 16 residues. The CDR3 sequence is CASSVTSGVKIYEQYF. In nucleotides, the CDR3 is TGTGCCAGCAGTGTGACTAGCGGGGTGAAAATTTACGAGCAGTACTTC.

The chain uses TRBV4-2 and TRBJ2-1; 9 nucleotides match TRBD2. The germline gives CDR1 LGHNA, CDR2 YNFKEQ. The CDR3 covers 15 residues. J gave up 4 bases and V 6 bases, and 7 bases lay outside the gene matches. The CDR3 loop reads CASSLRGGDYNEQFF. In DNA, the CDR3 is TGTGCCAGCAGTCTGCGGGGGGGCGATTACAATGAGCAGTTCTTC.